This entry describes one TCR beta chain. This record belongs to a study of blood T cell repertoires in COVID-19. Method: immunoSEQ multiplex PCR; TCRdb's copy keeps in-frame clones and lacks some. The data hold 65,000 or so clones, with approximately 88% observed a single time. This CDR3 comprises 13 residues. Germline assignment: CDR1 SGHNT and CDR2 YENEEA. V lost 3 bases, J lost 3 bases, and 1 base stayed unmatched. This receptor was taken from a man younger than 45 with COVID-19, enrolled during active disease. The sample consisted of peripheral blood. The genes are TRBV11-3 and TRBJ1-1; 7 nucleotides agree with TRBD1. CDR3 region: CASSFQGDTEAFF. DNA of the CDR3: TGTGCCAGCAGCTTTCAGGGGGACACTGAAGCTTTCTTT. The whole variable domain, remainder taken from reference TRBV11-3 and TRBJ1-1, is EAGVVQSPRYKIIEKKQPVAFWCNPISGHNTLYWYLQNLGQGPELLIRYENEEAVDDSQLPKDRFSAERLKGVDSTLKIQPAELGDSAVYLCASSFQGDTEAFFGQGTRLTVV.